This TCR beta chain was retrieved from a study of regulatory T cells in long-lasting Graves disease. Study-level points and caveats: TRBV28 was favored in persistent disease, as were TRBJ1-2 and TRBJ2-5. Researchers reported studying only peripheral blood, not thyroid tissue.

Germline lookup yields CDR1 LNHDA and CDR2 SQIVND (reference sequence). This CDR3 has 13 amino acids. Trimming cost V 3 bases and J 10 bases, with 13 bases left between them. Stated time point: newly diagnosed GD, antithyroid drugs for less than 3 months. RNA isolated from PBMCs was used to make the TCR library. Through Arm-PCR of CDR3 regions and iRepertoire HTBI primers, TCR beta libraries were built. One entry per CDR3 protein, called by TCRdb with MiXCR from the multiplex PCR reads. The sample lists hundreds of thousands of distinct CDR3 sequences; approximately 15% were seen once. There are a few counts of this clonotype. What it recognizes is unknown. These data were also reused for a study on T cells in Graves' hyperthyroidism and ophthalmopathy. As reported in that work: HTBI primers were employed in a first-round RT-PCR of the TCR CDR3.

The sequence came from a woman aged 25 to 45 with Graves disease. V gene TRBV19 combines with J gene TRBJ2-1; weak D call: TRBD1 (6 bases). The sample here was peripheral blood mononuclear cells (PBMCs), taken at new diagnosis, from a patient treated with antithyroid drugs. CDR3 in amino acids: CASSMGGRGEQFF. The CDR3 nucleotides read TGTGCCAGTAGTATGGGCGGCAGGGGAGAGCAGTTCTTC.